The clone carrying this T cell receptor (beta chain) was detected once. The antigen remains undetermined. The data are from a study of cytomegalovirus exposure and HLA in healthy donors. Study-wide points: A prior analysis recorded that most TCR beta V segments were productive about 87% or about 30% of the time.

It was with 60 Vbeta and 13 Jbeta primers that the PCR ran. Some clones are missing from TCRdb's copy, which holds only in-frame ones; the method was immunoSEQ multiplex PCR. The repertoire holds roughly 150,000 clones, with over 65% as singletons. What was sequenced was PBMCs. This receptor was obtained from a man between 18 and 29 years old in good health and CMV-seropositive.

The chain's CDR3 is CASSLTDSYYEQYV. DNA for the CDR3: TGTGCCAGCAGCTTGACGGATTCTTACTACGAGCAGTACGTC. This chain uses TRBV11-2 with TRBJ2-7; D uncertain. Germline CDR1 is SGHAT and CDR2 is FQNNGV. The CDR3 is 14 residues long. V was shortened by 3 bases and J by 3 bases, with 12 bases between the two germline ends.